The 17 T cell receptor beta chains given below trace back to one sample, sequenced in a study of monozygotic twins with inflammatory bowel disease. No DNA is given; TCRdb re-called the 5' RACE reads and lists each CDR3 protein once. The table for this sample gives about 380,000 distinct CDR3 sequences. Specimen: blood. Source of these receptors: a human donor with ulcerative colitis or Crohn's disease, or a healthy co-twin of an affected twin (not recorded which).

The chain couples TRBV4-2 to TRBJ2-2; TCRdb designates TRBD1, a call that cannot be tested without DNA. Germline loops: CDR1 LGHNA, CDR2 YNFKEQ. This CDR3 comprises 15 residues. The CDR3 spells CASSRGQGATGELFF.

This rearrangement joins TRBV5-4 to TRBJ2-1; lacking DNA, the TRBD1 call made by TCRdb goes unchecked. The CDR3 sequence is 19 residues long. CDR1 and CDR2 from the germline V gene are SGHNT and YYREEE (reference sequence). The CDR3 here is CASSLLSLRQGSSYNEQFF.

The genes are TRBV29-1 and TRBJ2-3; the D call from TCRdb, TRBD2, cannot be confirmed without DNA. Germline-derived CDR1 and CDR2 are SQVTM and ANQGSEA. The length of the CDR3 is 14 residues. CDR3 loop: CSVDGASRTDTQYF.

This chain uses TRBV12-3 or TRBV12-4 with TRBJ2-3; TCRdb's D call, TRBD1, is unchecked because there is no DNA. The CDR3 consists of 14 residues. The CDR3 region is CASTPGGAPDTQYF.

The CDR3 loop is CASSLVAGPTYGYTF. The V call is TRBV5-1, the J call TRBJ1-2. The CDR3 has 15 residues. Germline V lookup: CDR1 SGHRS, CDR2 YFSETQ.

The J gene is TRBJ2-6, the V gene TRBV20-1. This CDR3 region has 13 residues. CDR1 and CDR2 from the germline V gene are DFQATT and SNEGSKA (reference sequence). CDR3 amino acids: CSALYVGANVLTF.

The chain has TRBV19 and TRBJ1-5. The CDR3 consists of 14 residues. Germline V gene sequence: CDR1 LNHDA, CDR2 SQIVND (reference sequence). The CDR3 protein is CASSIRDSGQPQHF.

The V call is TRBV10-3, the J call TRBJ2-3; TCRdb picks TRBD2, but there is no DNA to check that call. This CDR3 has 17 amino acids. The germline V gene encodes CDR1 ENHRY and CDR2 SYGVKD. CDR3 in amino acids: CAISRPEASGGTDTQYF.

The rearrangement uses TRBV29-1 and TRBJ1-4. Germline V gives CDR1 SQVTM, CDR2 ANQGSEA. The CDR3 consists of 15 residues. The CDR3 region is CSVAKTGTTNEKLFF.

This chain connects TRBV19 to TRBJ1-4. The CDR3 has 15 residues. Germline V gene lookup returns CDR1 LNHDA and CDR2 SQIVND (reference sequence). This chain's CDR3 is CASKGGSATNEKLFF.

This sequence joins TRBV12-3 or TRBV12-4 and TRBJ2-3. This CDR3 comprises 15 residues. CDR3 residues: CASSLFLGITDTQYF.

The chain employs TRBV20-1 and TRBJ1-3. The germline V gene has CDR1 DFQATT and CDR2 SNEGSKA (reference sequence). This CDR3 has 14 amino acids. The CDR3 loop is CSARDLGSGNTIYF.

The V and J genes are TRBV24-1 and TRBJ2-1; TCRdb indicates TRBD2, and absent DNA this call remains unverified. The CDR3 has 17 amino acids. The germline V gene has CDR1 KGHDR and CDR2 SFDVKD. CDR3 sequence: CATSDPGTSGGNNEQFF.

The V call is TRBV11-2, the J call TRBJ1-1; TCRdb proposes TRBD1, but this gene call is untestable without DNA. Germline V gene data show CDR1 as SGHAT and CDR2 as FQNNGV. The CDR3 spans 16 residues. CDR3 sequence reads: CASSWGTGGSGTEAFF.

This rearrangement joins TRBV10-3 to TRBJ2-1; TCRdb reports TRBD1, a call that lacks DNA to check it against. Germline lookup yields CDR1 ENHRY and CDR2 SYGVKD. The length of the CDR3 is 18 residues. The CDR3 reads CAISETQGTLLSYNEQFF.

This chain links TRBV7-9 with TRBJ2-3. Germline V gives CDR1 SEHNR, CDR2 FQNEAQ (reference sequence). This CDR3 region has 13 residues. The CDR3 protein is CASSILSTDTQYF.

CDR3 sequence: CSAAGQKSNTEAFF. The chain carries TRBV20-1 and TRBJ1-1; the D call of TRBD1 rests on TCRdb alone, since no DNA is present to check it. The CDR3 is made up of 14 amino acids. Germline CDR1 is DFQATT and CDR2 is SNEGSKA (reference sequence).